The 3 T cell receptor beta chains in this list originate from one sample, sequenced in a study of post-analysis software for immune sequencing data. Study-level points and caveats: Included in a set of roughly 5 TRBV segments more frequent in patients than controls were TRBV5-6, TRBV5-1 and TRBV20-1.

No antigen is known for these receptors. TCR beta cDNA libraries had unique molecular identifiers. Each CDR3 protein is one row after TCRdb ran MiXCR on the PCR reads. The table has under 900,000 distinct CDR3 sequences, approximately 53% seen once. Material: blood. These receptors all stem from a girl aged 10-17 years with multiple sclerosis.

The chain has TRBV7-9 and TRBJ2-7; no reliable D call. Between the trimmed V and J ends, which lost 5 bases and 5 bases, there was a span of 19 bases. The germline V gene has CDR1 SEHNR and CDR2 FQNEAQ (reference sequence). The CDR3 is made up of 15 amino acids. The CDR3 reads CASSPMTGPRHEQYF. CDR3 sequence (DNA): TGTGCCAGCAGCCCCATGACGGGCCCCCGACACGAGCAGTACTTC.

This clonotype was counted only a few times. This chain uses TRBV7-2 with TRBJ2-1, with TRBD1 matching over 11 bases. Trimming removed 5 bases from V and 9 bases from J; junction bases left unmatched: 9. Germline values: CDR1 SGHTA, CDR2 FQGNSA. The CDR3 contains 15 residues. CDR3 DNA sequence: TGTGCCAGCAGCACAGATGGACAGGGGGCTCGTGAGCAGTTCTTC. This sequence encodes CASSTDGQGAREQFF.

The sample holds one count of this clonotype. CDR3 residues: CSSEGQDGYTF. The CDR3 nucleotides read TGCAGCTCCGAGGGCCAGGATGGCTACACCTTC. The J gene is TRBJ1-2, the V gene TRBV29-1, with D unclear. Germline V gene sequence: CDR1 SQVTM, CDR2 ANQGSEA. The CDR3 has 11 amino acids. Trimming pared 8 bases from V and 6 bases from J, leaving 13 bases between.